The rows below give T cell receptor beta chains drawn from one sample of a study of blood T cell repertoires in COVID-19. Repertoires were generated with immunoSEQ multiplex PCR, while TCRdb's copy carries only in-frame clones and drops some. The data show 220,000 or so clones, about 85% seen once. Sequencing used peripheral blood. The receptor set was obtained from a woman aged 50 to 65 with COVID-19, enrolled during active disease. The CDR3 runs from the conserved cysteine through the conserved F or W. A D gene is named only where the DNA matches it firmly. Size is stated for part of the rows, as once, few or many counts, or as a class when the clone is expanded.

clone_size	v_call	d_call	j_call	cdr3_aa	cdr3_nt
.	TRBV27	.	TRBJ1-5	CASGWTDNQPQHF	TGTGCCAGCGGGTGGACAGACAATCAGCCCCAGCATTTT
.	TRBV3-1/TRBV3-2	.	TRBJ1-2	CASSLPGQYGYTF	TGTGCCAGCAGCCTGCCCGGACAGTATGGCTACACCTTC
.	TRBV13	.	TRBJ1-4	CASSSSGGGHANEKLFF	TGTGCCAGCAGCTCCTCGGGAGGGGGACACGCTAATGAAAAACTGTTTTTT
once	TRBV12-3/TRBV12-4	.	TRBJ1-2	CASVRAGYGYTF	TGTGCCAGCGTCAGGGCTGGCTATGGCTACACCTTC
once	TRBV5-6	.	TRBJ2-6	CASSTRQAASGANVLTF	TGTGCCAGCAGCACACGACAGGCCGCCTCTGGGGCCAACGTCCTGACTTTC
.	TRBV7-2	.	TRBJ1-1	CASSLVGGNSEAFF	TGTGCCAGCAGCTTAGTGGGCGGGAATAGTGAAGCTTTCTTT
.	TRBV6-5	.	TRBJ1-3	CASSYSRGIVGNTIYF	TGTGCCAGCAGTTACTCGCGGGGAATTGTTGGAAACACCATATATTTT
.	TRBV6-4	TRBD1	TRBJ1-1	CASSPGGSSLNTEAFF	TGTGCCAGCAGCCCAGGGGGAAGTTCCTTGAACACTGAAGCTTTCTTT
.	TRBV29-1	.	TRBJ2-5	CSAGSAGAQYF	TGCAGCGCCGGATCCGCCGGGGCCCAGTACTTC
.	TRBV19	.	TRBJ2-3	CASSIGGQGPRPDTQYF	TGTGCCAGTAGTATAGGGGGGCAGGGGCCTCGGCCAGATACGCAGTATTTT
.	TRBV7-6	TRBD1	TRBJ2-3	CASSSYLQGAGDTQYF	TGTGCCAGCAGCTCTTATCTACAGGGGGCCGGGGATACGCAGTATTTT
.	TRBV28	.	TRBJ1-5	CASRLQGPQPQHF	TGTGCCAGCCGACTACAAGGGCCCCAGCCCCAGCATTTT
.	TRBV5-4	.	TRBJ2-4	CASRDRQKNIQYF	TGTGCCAGCAGAGATCGACAGAAAAACATTCAGTACTTC
.	TRBV28	TRBD1	TRBJ1-2	CASSFPRQGSYGYTF	TGTGCCAGCAGTTTCCCCAGACAGGGCAGCTATGGCTACACCTTC
.	TRBV19	.	TRBJ1-2	CASSTTGYGYTF	TGTGCCAGTAGTACGACGGGTTATGGCTACACCTTC
.	TRBV5-6	.	TRBJ1-6	CASSLGLTMGGLSPLHF	TGTGCCAGCAGCTTGGGGCTCACAATGGGGGGTCTCTCACCCCTCCACTTT
.	TRBV7-2	.	TRBJ1-2	CASSLDSNGYTF	TGTGCCAGCAGCTTAGACAGTAATGGCTACACCTTC
once	TRBV7-8	.	TRBJ1-2	CASSLVAGVDYGYTF	TGTGCCAGCAGCTTAGTGGCGGGGGTGGACTATGGCTACACCTTC
.	TRBV15	TRBD1	TRBJ1-4	CATSSDRGSGEKLFF	TGTGCCACCAGCAGCGACAGGGGGTCGGGTGAAAAACTGTTTTTT
.	TRBV30	.	TRBJ2-6	CAWALQGANVLTF	TGTGCCTGGGCCCTACAGGGGGCCAACGTCCTGACTTTC